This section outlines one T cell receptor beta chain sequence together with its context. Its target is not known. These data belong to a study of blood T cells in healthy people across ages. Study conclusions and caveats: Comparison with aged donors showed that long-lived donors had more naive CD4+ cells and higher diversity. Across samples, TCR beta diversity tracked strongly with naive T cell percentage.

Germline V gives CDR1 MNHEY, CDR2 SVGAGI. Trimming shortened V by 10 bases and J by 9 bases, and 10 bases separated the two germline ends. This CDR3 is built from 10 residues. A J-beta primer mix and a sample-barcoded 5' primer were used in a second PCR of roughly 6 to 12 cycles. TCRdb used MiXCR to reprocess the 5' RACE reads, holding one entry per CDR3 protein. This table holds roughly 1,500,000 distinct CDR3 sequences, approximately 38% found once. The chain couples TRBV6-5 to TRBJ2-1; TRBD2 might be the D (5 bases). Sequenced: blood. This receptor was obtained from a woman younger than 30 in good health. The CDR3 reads CATGDSEQFF. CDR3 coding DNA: TGTGCCACCGGGGATAGTGAGCAGTTCTTC.